This T cell receptor beta chain was profiled in a study of OX40 agonist ivuxolimab in advanced cancers. Overall study: Enrollees could have had prior anti-PD-1, anti-PD-L1 or anti-CTLA-4 therapy, which approximately 38% had received.

Data came from immunoSEQ multiplex PCR; TCRdb stores just in-frame clones and leaves some out. The table includes fewer than 200,000 clones, approximately 94% detected once. The CDR3 is made up of 20 amino acids. The sample in question was CD4+ or CD8+ T cells sorted from blood, obtained in a trial of the OX40 agonist ivuxolimab. The V call is TRBV12-1, the J call TRBJ1-2; whether TRBD1, the table's D call, matches the DNA was not checked. TRBV12-1 is annotated as a pseudogene. This clonotype was obtained from an adult with an advanced solid tumor such as melanoma, head and neck, liver or kidney cancer. DNA of the CDR3: TGTGCCAGCAGTTCTGATAGCGGTCTTGGGACAGGGCCAACTAACTATGGCTACACCTTC. Protein product: CASSSDSGLGTGPTNYGYTF.